This paragraph reports one TCR beta chain. Its antigen has not been determined. Base qualities are not recorded, but no much larger clone differs from it by a single base. These data originate in a study of T cells in Graves' hyperthyroidism and ophthalmopathy (dated by TCRdb to between 2019 and 2020). Broadly, across the study: Peripheral blood samples were taken at the time of initial diagnosis, prior to any treatment. The 100 or so discovery patients were randomly split 7:3 into training and test sets. TCR V-J signatures able to tell the groups apart were searched for in a discovery cohort of about a hundred patients, of whom around 43 had Graves' ophthalmopathy and roughly 57 had stable Graves' hyperthyroidism. Prospective prediction of ophthalmopathy was tested in an independent validation cohort consisting of 18 hyperthyroidism patients and around 16 patients who later progressed to ophthalmopathy. Thyroid tissue and blood T-cell repertoires from six Graves' hyperthyroidism patients were also compared in the study. The paper reports TCR Vbeta CDR3 sequencing of more than 120 peripheral blood samples: approximately 41 ophthalmopathy, 75 to 80 hyperthyroidism and around 17 progressor patients. After blood sampling, hyperthyroidism patients were treated with methimazole at a starting dose of 30 mg daily, and ophthalmopathy patients were treated with high-dose intravenous methylprednisolone.

Findings and caveats that apply to the study as a whole: In validation, the model predicted progression to ophthalmopathy a median of roughly 6.5 months before onset, with about 64% sensitivity and about 72% specificity. Ophthalmopathy was separated from stable hyperthyroidism by a 13 V-J signature model, with approximately 85% sensitivity and roughly 81% specificity obtained in cross-validation and 80%/75% obtained in testing. No statistical method was used to fix the sample size in advance, and group allocation was not hidden from the investigators. Most expanded thyroid clonotypes (frequency above 0.001) were also found in blood, which suggests that blood repertoires may mirror thyroid immune responses.

Stable Graves' hyperthyroidism was defined as no progression to ophthalmopathy during 18 months of follow-up. Hyperthyroidism patients were newly diagnosed, had a disease duration of under 2 months, and were aged 18 to 65 years. Exclusion was applied to patients with uncontrolled infections, other autoimmune diseases, pregnancy or lactation. Diagnoses were based on clinical symptoms, serum thyroxine and TRAb, thyroid ultrasound and orbital computed tomography. PBMCs were separated from under 11 ml of fresh peripheral blood using Ficoll-Paque density gradient centrifugation. Total RNA was extracted using Trizol reagent, and RNA quality was assessed on an Agilent 2100 Bioanalyzer. The TCR beta CDR3 regions were amplified from the RNA transcripts. The TCR CDR3 was subjected to a first round of RT-PCR using the HTBI primer set and the Qiagen OneStep RT-PCR kit. The libraries were constructed in a second round of multiplex PCR and then size-selected and purified. Paired-end sequencing of the libraries was performed with 100 bp reads on an Illumina HiSeq2000. The authors' pipeline ran thus. SOAPnuke was used to process the raw data, throwing out any read that contained adapters or uncalled bases, had a mean Phred below 15, or lacked an exact constant-primer or identifier match. COPE v1.2.5 was used to merge the high-quality paired reads, and each unique nucleotide sequence was defined as a clonotype. MiTCR v1.1 was used to align clonotypes to the IMGT TRBV, TRBD and TRBJ reference segments. Only V-J combinations with frequency above 0.0001, covering about 99% of repertoires, were analysed. A TCS score was defined as the ratio of F50 (clonal expansion) to E x V (chaos), with BLOSUM62-based TCRdist applied between CDR3 peptides within each V-J. Welch's t-statistics and random forest reduced just over 500 V-J features to 13, which were used in a naive Bayes classifier (R e1071). TCRdb's own reprocessing of the public reads used fastp at Q25 and MiXCR and kept productive beta chains. Rows matching on CDR3 protein sequence are summarized as one entry with the most common DNA and genes. For this entry, the V and J calls and clone size follow TCRdb and not the study's own pipeline. Across this sample there are around 190,000 distinct CDR3 sequences, with around 17% seen only once. 53% of the sample is in the top ten clones.

From a lookup of the germline V gene, CDR1 and CDR2 are MGHRA and YSYEKL. Trimming removed 0 bases from V and 0 bases from J, leaving 21 bases between the germline ends. From the cysteine up to the phenylalanine, the CDR3 has a length of 20 residues. Solely the CDR3 DNA is kept, with 60 bases framed from the first base. Here the chain combines TRBV4-1 and TRBJ2-4; a confident D gene designation cannot be given. This TCR was recovered from a woman aged 50 to 60 with Graves' hyperthyroidism. Input material: blood. The DNA sequence is TGCGCCAGCAGCCAAGATCGGAGACCCTCCCAAACTTTAGCCAAAAACATTCAGTACTTC. It specifies CASSQDRRPSQTLAKNIQYF.